A single sample gave rise to the 23 T cell receptor beta chains below, sequenced in a study of cytomegalovirus exposure and HLA in healthy donors. Vbeta (60) and Jbeta (13) primers were used in the PCR. Measured with immunoSEQ multiplex PCR; TCRdb has only the in-frame clones, and not every one. The repertoire consists of around 120,000 clones, with roughly 80% occurring once and the leading ten covering 30%. The sample consisted of PBMCs. The receptors here all came from a man in his sixties in good health and CMV-seropositive.

This chain links TRBV19 with TRBJ1-5; perhaps TRBD1 as D (5 bases). Germline-derived CDR1 and CDR2 are LNHDA and SQIVND (reference sequence). The CDR3 is made up of 12 amino acids. The V gene lost 7 bases and the J gene lost 5 bases, with 9 bases spanning the gap. CDR3 sequence: CASTPGDQPQHF. The CDR3 DNA is TGTGCCAGTACCCCGGGGGATCAGCCCCAGCATTTT.

The chain links TRBV5-1 to TRBJ2-2; 8 bases are a match to TRBD1. This CDR3 has 15 amino acids. CDR1 is SGHRS, CDR2 YFSETQ, per germline. The ends lost 3 bases at V and 0 bases at J; junction bases unmatched: 1. CDR3 sequence reads: CASSSGQANTGELFF. In DNA, the CDR3 is TGCGCCAGCAGCTCGGGACAGGCGAACACCGGGGAGCTGTTTTTT.

V is TRBV5-1 and J is TRBJ2-4; a weak D match, TRBD1 (6 bases). V lost 4 bases and J 5 bases, leaving 10 bases between the germline ends. This CDR3 has 13 residues. Germline CDR1 SGHRS, CDR2 YFSETQ. In DNA form, the CDR3 reads TGCGCCAGCAGCCTGGACAGCCAAAACATTCAGTACTTC. As protein: CASSLDSQNIQYF.

This clone occurred a few times. The chain carries TRBV30 and TRBJ2-7; D is possibly TRBD2 (5 bases). The CDR3 sequence is 13 residues long. From germline, CDR1 is GTSNPN and CDR2 SVGIG (reference sequence). Trimming pared 8 bases from V and 2 bases from J, leaving 16 bases between. CDR3 in amino acids: CAREGKGTYEQYF. The CDR3 DNA is TGTGCCAGAGAGGGTAAAGGGACCTACGAGCAGTACTTC.

This sequence joins TRBV5-4 and TRBJ1-1; 7 bases fit TRBD1. Trimming removed 4 bases from V and 2 bases from J; junction bases left unmatched: 8. The CDR3 loop spans 15 amino acids. CDR1 SGHNT and CDR2 YYREEE come from the germline V gene (reference sequence). The chain's CDR3 is CASSGVNRGNTEAFF. The DNA of the CDR3 is TGTGCCAGCAGCGGGGTTAACAGGGGTAACACTGAAGCTTTCTTT.

CDR3 sequence reads: CASSRTRTADTQYF. In DNA form, the CDR3 reads TGTGCCAGCAGCCGAACTAGGACGGCAGATACGCAGTATTTT. The chain couples TRBV11-2 to TRBJ2-3, with a tentative D call TRBD2 (5 bases). The germline V gene encodes CDR1 SGHAT and CDR2 FQNNGV. The CDR3 covers 14 residues. V shed 5 bases and J shed 4 bases, with 13 bases lying between them.

V and J are TRBV5-6 and TRBJ1-4; TRBD1 is a possible D gene (5 bases). The CDR3 length is 15 residues. V lost 4 bases to trimming and J lost 5 bases, with 15 bases between them. Germline V gene sequence: CDR1 SGHDT, CDR2 YYEEEE. The CDR3 loop reads CASSTLGGENEKLFF. As DNA, the CDR3 is TGTGCCAGCAGCACCCTGGGAGGGGAGAATGAAAAACTGTTTTTT.

The chain couples TRBV6-5 to TRBJ2-1, with 9 bases lining up with TRBD2. This CDR3 has 15 residues. With 6 bases clipped from V and 3 bases from J, the junction kept 6 bases outside the gene matches. Germline V lookup: CDR1 MNHEY, CDR2 SVGAGI. DNA for the CDR3: TGTGCCAGCAGCATCGCTAGCGGGAACTACAATGAGCAGTTCTTC. This codes for CASSIASGNYNEQFF.

This clone came up a few times. The J gene is TRBJ2-7, the V gene TRBV7-5; TRBD2 reflects the table's D call only, with no check against the DNA. TRBV7-5 constitutes a pseudogene. The CDR3 is made up of 15 amino acids. This CDR3 reads CVRSPSSGGRNEQYF. CDR3 DNA: TGTGTCAGAAGCCCTTCTAGCGGGGGGAGGAACGAGCAGTACTTC.

The chain is built from TRBV11-2 and TRBJ2-7, with 7 nucleotides matching TRBD1. CDR1 is SGHAT and CDR2 is FQNNGV in the germline V gene. The V and J ends lost 1 base and 4 bases, in that order; junction bases with no gene match: 7. The CDR3 totals 15 residues. CDR3: CASSLGQGLTYEQYF. For the CDR3, the DNA is TGTGCCAGCAGCTTAGGACAGGGCTTGACGTACGAGCAGTACTTC.

This chain links TRBV18 with TRBJ1-1; a weak D match, TRBD1 (5 bases). The CDR3 consists of 15 residues. The V gene lost 2 bases and the J gene lost 5 bases, with 15 bases spanning the gap. Germline V gives CDR1 KGHSH, CDR2 LQKENI. The CDR3 bases are TGTGCCAGCTCACCAGTAAGAGGGGAGGGGACTGAAGCTTTCTTT. Its protein is CASSPVRGEGTEAFF. The variable domain in full, completed from reference TRBV18 and TRBJ1-1, reads NAGVMQNPRHLVRRRGQEARLRCSPMKGHSHVYWYRQLPEEGLKFMVYLQKENIIDESGMPKERFSAEFPKEGPSILRIQQVVRGDSAAYFCASSPVRGEGTEAFFGQGTRLTVV.

The J gene is TRBJ2-1, the V gene TRBV9, with unresolved D. This CDR3 is 12 amino acids long. Germline V lookup: CDR1 SGDLS, CDR2 YYNGEE. Trimming removed 0 bases at V and 7 bases at J, with 5 bases between. The chain's CDR3 is CASSVDSNEQFF. CDR3 coding DNA: TGTGCCAGCAGCGTAGACTCAAATGAGCAGTTCTTC.

This chain joins TRBV11-2 and TRBJ2-5; 7 positions match TRBD1. After removal of 5 bases from V and 1 base from J, the junction contained 7 bases not matched to a gene. Looked up from germline, CDR1 is SGHAT and CDR2 is FQNNGV. The length of the CDR3 is 15 residues. The CDR3 region has the DNA TGTGCCAGCAGCACCGGGACAGTCGTCCAAGAGACCCAGTACTTC. Translating it yields CASSTGTVVQETQYF.

The chain uses TRBV30 and TRBJ1-4; 8 bases agree with TRBD1. The CDR3 runs 16 residues. V was pared by 2 bases and J by 2 bases, with 7 bases of the junction left unmatched. Germline CDR1 is GTSNPN and CDR2 is SVGIG (reference sequence). The CDR3 here is CAWSFLGQGTNEKLFF. The CDR3 nucleotides are TGTGCCTGGAGTTTTTTAGGACAGGGCACTAATGAAAAACTGTTTTTT. Full variable domain (remainder filled in from reference TRBV30 and TRBJ1-4): SQTIHQWPATLVQPVGSPLSLECTVEGTSNPNLYWYRQAAGRGLQLLFYSVGIGQISSEVPQNLSASRPQDRQFILSSKKLLLSDSGFYLCAWSFLGQGTNEKLFFGSGTQLSVL.

In this sample, this clone turned up a few times. This chain joins TRBV4-1 and TRBJ1-4; TRBD1 matches 10 bases. Germline V gives CDR1 MGHRA, CDR2 YSYEKL. J gave up 11 bases and V 2 bases, and 5 bases lay outside the gene matches. The CDR3 has 14 amino acids. CDR3 sequence: CASSQPGQGPKLFF. The CDR3 DNA reads TGCGCCAGCAGCCAACCGGGACAGGGGCCCAAACTGTTTTTT.

The chain carries TRBV9 and TRBJ1-3; D remains unclear. The V gene lost 4 bases and the J gene lost 4 bases, with 12 bases spanning the gap. Germline V gene lookup returns CDR1 SGDLS and CDR2 YYNGEE. The CDR3 has 14 amino acids. The CDR3 bases are TGTGCCAGCAGCTTCTCAGCGTACGGAAACACCATATATTTT. It translates to CASSFSAYGNTIYF. The entire variable domain, with the rest obtained from reference TRBV9 and TRBJ1-3, is as follows: DSGVTQTPKHLITATGQRVTLRCSPRSGDLSVYWYQQSLDQGLQFLIQYYNGEERAKGNILERFSAQQFPDLHSELNLSSLELGDSALYFCASSFSAYGNTIYFGEGSWLTVV.

This sequence joins TRBV9 and TRBJ1-5; weak D call: TRBD1 (5 bases). Germline CDR1 SGDLS, CDR2 YYNGEE. V lost 6 bases and J 6 bases, leaving 13 bases between the germline ends. The CDR3 loop spans 13 amino acids. The CDR3 DNA is TGTGCCAGCACCGGGGGGGAAGGTCAGCCCCAGCATTTT. Translation: CASTGGEGQPQHF.

About this clone: At the DNA level, this CDR3 is encoded by other sequences in the same sample as well. The chain has TRBV7-8 and TRBJ1-5; tentative D call: TRBD1 (5 bases). Trimming removed 3 bases at V and 7 bases at J, with 19 bases between. The germline gives CDR1 SGHVS, CDR2 FQNEAQ. The CDR3 runs to 16 residues. The CDR3 nucleotides are TGTGCCAGCAGCTTTCTCCGGGACCGGGAGGACCAGCCCCAGCATTTT. It codes for CASSFLRDREDQPQHF.

This clone was recorded a few times. The chain combines TRBV9 with TRBJ2-3; 7 nucleotides align to TRBD2. Germline assignment: CDR1 SGDLS and CDR2 YYNGEE. V was clipped by 3 bases and J by 4 bases; unmatched bases: 5. The CDR3 consists of 14 residues. The CDR3 DNA sequence: TGTGCCAGCAGCGCAATGGGGGGGTCAGATACGCAGTATTTT. As protein: CASSAMGGSDTQYF.

J is TRBJ2-5 and V is TRBV21-1; the D call in the table, TRBD2, was not verified against the DNA. TRBV21-1 is a pseudogene segment. This CDR3 spans 18 amino acids. CDR3 region: CASSKVGGGRDQQETQYF. The CDR3 DNA is TGTGCCAGCAGCAAAGTGGGGGGGGGCAGGGACCAACAAGAGACCCAGTACTTC.

Note on this clone: Within the sample, other DNA sequences also encode this same CDR3. The chain is built from TRBV25-1 and TRBJ2-1, with D uncertain. The V and J ends lost 3 bases and 0 bases respectively, with 6 bases between them. The V gene's germline CDR1 is MGHDK and CDR2 SYGVNS. The CDR3 length is 14 residues. The CDR3 sequence is CASSEPSSYNEQFF. The CDR3 nucleotides read TGTGCCAGCAGTGAGCCCAGCTCCTACAATGAGCAGTTCTTC.

The chain recombines TRBV5-1 with TRBJ2-7; weak D call: TRBD2 (5 bases). V lost 3 bases, J lost 3 bases, and 10 bases lay in between. This CDR3 contains 13 residues. The germline CDR1 and CDR2 sequences are SGHRS and YFSETQ. CDR3 sequence reads: CASSSAGVYEQYF. CDR3 bases: TGCGCCAGCAGCTCTGCCGGGGTCTACGAGCAGTACTTC.

This chain joins TRBV9 and TRBJ2-1; TRBD1 agrees at 9 bases. The CDR3 extends over 15 amino acids. The V segment lost 4 bases and the J segment 6 bases; nucleotides outside the gene matches: 8. Germline V gene sequence: CDR1 SGDLS, CDR2 YYNGEE. The CDR3 sequence: CASSSGTGRGNEQFF. The CDR3 DNA sequence: TGTGCCAGCAGCTCCGGGACAGGGCGTGGCAATGAGCAGTTCTTC.